Below, 9 T cell receptor beta chains from the same sample are listed, as sequenced in a study of PD-1 blockade in classical Hodgkin lymphoma. Only in-frame clones appear in the TCRdb table, and some are missing; sequencing was by immunoSEQ multiplex PCR. The sample includes 30,000 to 40,000 clones, roughly 90% of them seen just once. Time point of the sample: newly diagnosed, previously untreated cHL patient sample. By magnetic negative selection, CD4+ T cells were purified from thawed PBMCs. Sequencing was performed on CD4+ T cells from blood. These receptors were obtained from a human donor with classical Hodgkin lymphoma.

The rearrangement uses TRBV19 and TRBJ2-7; possibly TRBD1 for D (5 bases). The V end lost 4 bases, the J end lost 8 bases, and 12 bases lay between the germline ends. The CDR3 extends over 12 amino acids. Germline V gene sequence: CDR1 LNHDA, CDR2 SQIVND (reference sequence). DNA for the CDR3: TGTGCCAGTAGTAGACCCAGGGAAAAGCAGTACTTC. As protein: CASSRPREKQYF.

The chain recombines TRBV7-8 with TRBJ2-1; 9 nucleotides line up with TRBD2. The germline V gene encodes CDR1 SGHVS and CDR2 FQNEAQ. V dropped 6 bases and J dropped 9; count of bases not matched to a gene: 6. The CDR3 is made up of 13 amino acids. The CDR3 DNA is TGTGCCAGCAGGGGCCGAGCGGGAGGTGAGCAGTTCTTC. It specifies CASRGRAGGEQFF. Combining the CDR3 with reference TRBV7-8 and TRBJ2-1 gives the whole variable domain GAGVSQSPRYKVAKRGQDVALRCDPISGHVSLFWYQQALGQGPEFLTYFQNEAQLDKSGLPSDRFFAERPEGSVSTLKIQRTQQEDSAVYLCASRGRAGGEQFFGPGTRLTVL.

The chain has TRBV12-5 and TRBJ1-4; possible D gene TRBD1, 5 bases. Trimming pared 1 base from V and 6 bases from J, leaving 9 bases between. Per the germline V gene, CDR1 is LGHNT and CDR2 is FRNRAP. This CDR3 is built from 14 residues. CDR3 sequence reads: CASGLGSGDEKLFF. As DNA, the CDR3 is TGTGCTAGTGGTTTGGGATCGGGGGATGAAAAACTGTTTTTT.

V gene TRBV7-9 combines with J gene TRBJ1-1, with D unresolved. V lost 5 bases and J 7 bases, leaving 14 bases between the germline ends. The CDR3 extends over 13 amino acids. CDR1 and CDR2 (germline): SEHNR, FQNEAQ (reference sequence). The DNA of the CDR3 is TGTGCCAGCAGCGTAACAAGAGGCGATGAAGCTTTCTTT. Protein sequence: CASSVTRGDEAFF.

This clone was picked up one time. This chain joins TRBV25-1 and TRBJ2-5, with 7 bases fitting TRBD1. The V and J ends lost 5 bases and 5 bases, in that order; junction bases with no gene match: 8. CDR1 is MGHDK and CDR2 is SYGVNS in the germline V gene. The CDR3 sequence is 14 residues long. The CDR3 reads CASSQDRVGETQYF. The CDR3, as DNA: TGTGCCAGCAGTCAAGACAGGGTCGGCGAGACCCAGTACTTC. The full variable domain, rest sourced from reference TRBV25-1 and TRBJ2-5, is EADIYQTPRYLVIGTGKKITLECSQTMGHDKMYWYQQDPGMELHLIHYSYGVNSTEKGDLSSESTVSRIRTEHFPLTLESARPSHTSQYLCASSQDRVGETQYFGPGTRLLVL.

The V gene is TRBV18, the J gene TRBJ2-1; 11 bases map to TRBD2. The germline V gene encodes CDR1 KGHSH and CDR2 LQKENI. The CDR3 is 16 residues long. V was pared by 0 bases and J by 6 bases, with 4 bases of the junction left unmatched. CDR3 in DNA: TGTGCCAGCTCACCACCGAGCCTAGCGGGAGGCAATGAGCAGTTCTTC. Its protein product is CASSPPSLAGGNEQFF.

V gene TRBV7-3 combines with J gene TRBJ1-1; D is unresolved. CDR1 is SGHTA and CDR2 is FQGTGA in the germline V gene. The CDR3 contains 14 residues. Deletions cut 2 bases from V and 3 bases from J, with 10 bases between. CDR3 residues: CASSLRALDTEAFF. The CDR3 DNA follows: TGTGCCAGCAGCTTACGGGCTTTGGACACTGAAGCTTTCTTT.

The genes are TRBV7-6 and TRBJ1-2; 12 bases fit TRBD1. V trimming: 4 bases; J trimming: 8 bases; junction bases outside the gene matches: 8. Germline CDR1 and CDR2: SGHVS and FNYEAQ. The CDR3 has 15 amino acids. The CDR3 bases are TGTGCCAGCAGCTCCAGTGGGACAGGGGGCCGCGGCTACACCTTC. This encodes CASSSSGTGGRGYTF.

V gene TRBV18 combines with J gene TRBJ2-1; TRBD2 matches at 15 bases. The V gene's germline CDR1 is KGHSH and CDR2 LQKENI. The CDR3 sequence is 17 residues long. The V gene end was trimmed by 5 bases and the J gene end by 4 bases; junction bases not matched to a gene: 6. CDR3 region: CASSGGLAGGRYNEQFF. The CDR3 nucleotides are TGTGCCAGCTCAGGGGGACTAGCGGGAGGTCGGTACAATGAGCAGTTCTTC.